This T cell receptor (beta chain) was captured by sequencing in a study of cytomegalovirus exposure and HLA in healthy donors. Germline V gene sequence: CDR1 SEHNR, CDR2 FQNEAQ (reference sequence). The CDR3 is 13 residues long. With 8 bases removed from V and 0 bases from J, the gap between germline ends came to 10 bases. Primers: 60 Vbeta forward and 13 Jbeta reverse. Sequenced by immunoSEQ multiplex PCR; TCRdb stores in-frame clones only, minus some. This listing includes over 100,000 clones. Study-level findings and limits: Roughly even sequencing depth across donors was the assumption behind the presence/absence analyses.

Concerning this clone itself: Its antigen is unknown.

The gene calls are TRBV7-9 and TRBJ1-1; D gene unclear. Material: PBMCs. The receptor was derived from a man aged 30-40 years in good health and CMV-seronegative. This CDR3 reads CASAPILNTEAFF. The CDR3 DNA reads as TGTGCCAGCGCTCCTATTTTGAACACTGAAGCTTTCTTT.